This T cell receptor (beta chain) was retrieved from a study of CD8+CD57+ T cells in acquired aplastic anemia. This clonotype was observed a single time. V was pared by 3 bases and J by 0 bases, with 21 bases between. Germline V gives CDR1 DFQATT, CDR2 SNEGSKA (reference sequence). The CDR3 totals 18 residues. It was genomic DNA that served as the template for profiling TCR beta VDJ and CDR3. TCRdb re-called the reads with MiXCR, one entry per CDR3 protein. The data show around 400,000 distinct CDR3 sequences, 65% to 80% seen once. This TCR derives from a human donor in good health, serving as a control. The chain has TRBV20-1 and TRBJ2-1, with a weak D call TRBD1 (5 bases). Source material: sorted CD4+, CD8+, or CD8+CD57+ T cells (not recorded which) from PBMCs. DNA for the CDR3: TGCAGTGCTAGCCAGGGCAACTGGGGCTCGAGCTCCTACAATGAGCAGTTCTTC. Translating it yields CSASQGNWGSSSYNEQFF.